This entry is about one TCR beta chain. This specimen belongs to a study of blood T cell repertoires in COVID-19. Turning to the study itself: Collection of acute and convalescent COVID-19 samples took place in the United States, Italy and Spain. T cells, B-cell-depleted T cells, or PBMCs supplied cDNA or gDNA.

In the original processing: Reference gene primer amplification in the assay estimated nucleated cell counts. Using immunoSEQ multiplex PCR, the repertoire was profiled, and TCRdb retains in-frame clones only, with some absent. From that table come the V and J calls and clone size; the DNA was used to work out D and trimming. The sample lists a few hundred thousand clones, roughly 90% occurring once. Sequenced: peripheral blood. This receptor was obtained from a man between 18 and 35 years old with active or convalescent COVID-19.

DNA of the CDR3: TGTGCCAGCAGCCCGACAGGGGACACAGATACGCAGTATTTT. This codes for CASSPTGDTDTQYF. The genes are TRBV14 and TRBJ2-3; 8 nucleotides align to TRBD1. The CDR3 totals 14 residues. After removal of 4 bases from V and 2 bases from J, the junction contained 2 bases not matched to a gene. The germline V gene has CDR1 SGHDN and CDR2 FVKESK.